This T cell receptor beta chain stems from a study of T cell responses to AZD1222 COVID-19 vaccine. Some clones are missing from TCRdb's copy, which holds only in-frame ones; the method was immunoSEQ multiplex PCR. Of some 170,000 clones listed, roughly 89% are singletons. The CDR3 runs 14 residues. CDR1 is SNHLY and CDR2 is FYNNEI in the germline V gene. The trim removed 4 bases at V and 2 bases at J, leaving 2 bases unmatched. A note on this clone: Its antigen is not known.

Study-wide findings and caveats: No day 14 peak samples; only post-peak repertoires were characterized. Clonal diversity was possibly underestimated, and the donors were mostly white British, with more females.

The genes are TRBV2 and TRBJ2-3, with 8 positions matching TRBD1. The TCR sequence derives from an adult in good health. The sequencing here drew on peripheral blood, taken on day 0 of AZD1222 vaccination. Here the CDR3 reads CASSGDRITDTQYF. As DNA, the CDR3 is TGTGCCAGCAGTGGGGACAGGATCACAGATACGCAGTATTTT. Looking up the rest from reference TRBV2 and TRBJ2-3 gives the full variable domain: EPEVTQTPSHQVTQMGQEVILRCVPISNHLYFYWYRQILGQKVEFLVSFYNNEISEKSEIFDDQFSVERPDGSNFTLKIRSTKLEDSAMYFCASSGDRITDTQYFGPGTRLTVL.